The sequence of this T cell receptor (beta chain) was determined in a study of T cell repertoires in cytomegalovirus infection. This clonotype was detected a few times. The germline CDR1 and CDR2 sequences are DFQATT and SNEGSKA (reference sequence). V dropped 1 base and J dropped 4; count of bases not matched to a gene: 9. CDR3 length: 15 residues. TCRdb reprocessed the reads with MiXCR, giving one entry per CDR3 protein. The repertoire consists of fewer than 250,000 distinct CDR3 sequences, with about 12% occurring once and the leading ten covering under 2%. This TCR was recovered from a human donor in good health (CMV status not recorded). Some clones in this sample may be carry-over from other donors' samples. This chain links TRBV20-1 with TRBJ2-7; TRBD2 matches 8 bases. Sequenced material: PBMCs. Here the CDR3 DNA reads TGCAGTGCTAGAGTTTTGCGACTAGCGTTATACGAGCAGTACTTC. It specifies CSARVLRLALYEQYF.